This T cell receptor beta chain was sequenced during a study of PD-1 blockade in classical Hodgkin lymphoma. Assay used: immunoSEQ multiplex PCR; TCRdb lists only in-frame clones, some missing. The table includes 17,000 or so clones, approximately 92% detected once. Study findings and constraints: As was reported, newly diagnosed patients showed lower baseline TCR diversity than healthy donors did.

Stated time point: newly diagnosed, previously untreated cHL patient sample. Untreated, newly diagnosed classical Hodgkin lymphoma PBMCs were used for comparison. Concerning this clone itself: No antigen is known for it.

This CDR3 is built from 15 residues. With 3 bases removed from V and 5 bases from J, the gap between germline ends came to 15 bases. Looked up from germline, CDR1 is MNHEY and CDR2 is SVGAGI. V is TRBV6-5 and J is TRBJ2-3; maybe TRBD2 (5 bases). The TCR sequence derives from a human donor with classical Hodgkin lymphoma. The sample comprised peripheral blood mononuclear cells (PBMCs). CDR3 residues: CASSYLPGVGDTQYF. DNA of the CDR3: TGTGCCAGCAGTTATCTTCCCGGGGTTGGAGATACGCAGTATTTT.